One sample yielded the 21 T cell receptor beta chains listed below, sequenced in a study of blood T cell repertoires in COVID-19 (dated by TCRdb to the early 2020s). The method behind the library was the immunoSEQ multiplex PCR assay. In its TCRdb copy, this immuneACCESS table keeps in-frame sequences only and misses some clones. Where compared with another copy, unresolved V genes explain less than half of these, and the others have no known cause. This sample lists around 150,000 clones; approximately 80% were detected once. Jointly, the top ten make up about 10% of the sample. The specimen was peripheral blood. The origin of the receptors is a woman older than 75 with active or convalescent COVID-19.

The genes are TRBV7-4 and TRBJ1-5, with D perhaps TRBD1 (6 bases). The CDR3 consists of 13 residues. Trimming stripped 6 bases from V and 7 bases from J, with 13 bases between. Per germline, CDR1 SGHVT and CDR2 SQSDAQ. CDR3 region: CASSSQGGQPQHF. In DNA form, the CDR3 reads TGTGCCAGCAGTTCACAGGGTGGACAGCCCCAGCATTTT.

The V and J genes are TRBV7-3 and TRBJ2-5; perhaps TRBD1 as D (5 bases). Per germline, CDR1 SGHTA and CDR2 FQGTGA. The V end lost 6 bases, the J end lost 9 bases, and 11 bases lay between the germline ends. This CDR3 has 11 residues. The CDR3 spells CASRRGGAQYF. Here the CDR3 DNA reads TGTGCCAGCAGAAGGGGCGGCGCCCAGTACTTC.

This clone was found a few times. The chain links TRBV30 to TRBJ2-3; D is unresolved. Between the trimmed V and J ends, which lost 1 base and 5 bases, there was a span of 10 bases. The CDR3 spans 13 residues. The germline V gene encodes CDR1 GTSNPN and CDR2 SVGIG (reference sequence). CDR3 DNA sequence: TGTGCCTGGAGTGCCAGGCTCGGAGATACGCAGTATTTT. Protein: CAWSARLGDTQYF.

The rearrangement joins TRBV6-6 to TRBJ2-2; maybe TRBD2 (6 bases). V was pared by 5 bases and J by 4 bases, with 23 bases between. The CDR3 has 18 amino acids. Germline CDR1 and CDR2: MNHNY and SVGAGI (reference sequence). As DNA, the CDR3 is TGTGCCAGCAGTCGCGACGGACACGCCATCGGGGGCACCGGGGAGCTGTTTTTT. Translation gives CASSRDGHAIGGTGELFF.

This clone came up a few times. The CDR3 sequence is CASSLWQGNQPQHF. For the CDR3, the DNA is TGTGCCAGCAGCTTGTGGCAGGGCAATCAGCCCCAGCATTTT. The chain recombines TRBV5-6 with TRBJ1-5; no firm D call. The germline V and J ends were trimmed by 1 base and 2 bases, with 7 bases remaining between them. Germline V CDR1 and CDR2: SGHDT, YYEEEE. The CDR3 runs 14 residues.

Note on this clone: Other DNA variants within this sample encode the same CDR3. The chain carries TRBV7-9 and TRBJ1-5, with D perhaps TRBD1 (6 bases). The V gene's germline CDR1 is SEHNR and CDR2 FQNEAQ (reference sequence). The CDR3 extends over 12 amino acids. Trimming removed 5 bases from V and 7 bases from J, with 9 bases in between. The CDR3 sequence is CASSLGGQPQHF. CDR3 DNA sequence: TGTGCCAGCAGCCTTGGGGGCCAGCCCCAGCATTTT.

The rearrangement uses TRBV2 and TRBJ2-5, with D perhaps TRBD1 (6 bases). The V end lost 8 bases, the J end lost 5 bases, and 15 bases lay between the germline ends. The CDR3 consists of 13 residues. The V gene's germline CDR1 is SNHLY and CDR2 FYNNEI. CDR3 in DNA: TGTGCCAGCGTTAGGGACACACAGGAGACCCAGTACTTC. This codes for CASVRDTQETQYF.

This clone was detected a few times. The chain combines TRBV19 with TRBJ2-7; TRBD1 matches 10 bases. Trimming removed 8 bases from V and 2 bases from J; junction bases left unmatched: 9. This CDR3 has 15 amino acids. Germline V gene lookup returns CDR1 LNHDA and CDR2 SQIVND (reference sequence). CDR3 region: CASRYRGQGAYEQYF. In DNA form, the CDR3 reads TGTGCCAGTCGCTATCGCGGACAGGGGGCCTACGAGCAGTACTTC.

The V call is TRBV3-1 (or the pseudogene TRBV3-2), the J call TRBJ1-3; 9 bases are shared with TRBD1. This CDR3 spans 19 amino acids. The V gene end was trimmed by 5 bases and the J gene end by 0 bases; junction bases not matched to a gene: 14. Germline assignment: CDR1 LGHDT and CDR2 YNNKEL (reference sequence). DNA of the CDR3: TGTGCCAGCAGCGGACGGACAGGGGATCCCATGCACTCTGGAAACACCATATATTTT. Translated: CASSGRTGDPMHSGNTIYF.

The chain links TRBV5-5 to TRBJ1-1; D not certain. V shed 1 base and J shed 1 base, with 11 bases lying between them. This CDR3 is built from 15 residues. The germline V gene has CDR1 SGHKS and CDR2 YYEKEE (reference sequence). The CDR3, as DNA: TGTGCCAGCAGCTTGAACCCGGGGAAGAACACTGAAGCTTTCTTT. Residues: CASSLNPGKNTEAFF.

J is TRBJ1-2 and V is TRBV19; D gene uncertain. The V end lost 3 bases, the J end lost 7 bases, and 9 bases lay between the germline ends. The CDR3 consists of 12 residues. Germline values: CDR1 LNHDA, CDR2 SQIVND (reference sequence). CDR3 loop: CASSIGQAGYTF. DNA of the CDR3: TGTGCCAGTAGTATTGGGCAGGCTGGCTACACCTTC.

V is TRBV19 and J is TRBJ1-2; TRBD1 might be the D (6 bases). The CDR3 covers 15 residues. Trimming left V 4 bases short and J 5 bases short, with 17 bases between. CDR1 is LNHDA, CDR2 SQIVND, per germline (reference sequence). CDR3 loop: CASSTTTGLEYGYTF. In DNA, the CDR3 is TGTGCCAGTAGTACAACGACAGGTTTGGAGTATGGCTACACCTTC.

The chain joins TRBV6-2 or TRBV6-3 to TRBJ2-1; 9 bases match TRBD2. Germline values: CDR1 MNHEY, CDR2 SVGEGT. J gave up 9 bases and V 0 bases, and 15 bases lay outside the gene matches. CDR3 length: 18 residues. CDR3 nucleotide sequence: TGTGCCAGCAGTTACTCGAGAAAGGCTAGCGGGGAACGGGCTGAGCAGTTCTTC. It is translated as CASSYSRKASGERAEQFF.

Remarks on this clone: At one boundary the junction diverges from the germline segment, which might be a read error. The CDR3: CASSSGTKEKLFF. Here the CDR3 DNA reads TGTGCCAGCAGTTCCGGGACTAAAGAAAAACTGTTTTTT. V gene TRBV6-5 combines with J gene TRBJ1-4, with D possibly matching TRBD1 (5 bases). This CDR3 is built from 13 residues. Looked up from germline, CDR1 is MNHEY and CDR2 is SVGAGI.

This chain joins TRBV20-1 and TRBJ1-4; no clear D gene. Trimming cost V 3 bases and J 10 bases, with 18 bases left between them. The CDR3 contains 14 residues. Germline values: CDR1 DFQATT, CDR2 SNEGSKA (reference sequence). The CDR3 bases are TGCAGTGCTAGTGAACCCGGTCTTAGTGGAAAACTGTTTTTT. It encodes CSASEPGLSGKLFF.

CDR3 sequence: CASSPWTGNTEAFF. CDR3 sequence (DNA): TGTGCCAGCAGTCCCTGGACAGGGAACACTGAAGCTTTCTTT. The chain is built from TRBV6-2 or TRBV6-3 and TRBJ1-1; 7 bases align to TRBD1. The ends lost 5 bases at V and 1 base at J; junction bases unmatched: 4. The CDR3 has 14 amino acids. Germline V CDR1 and CDR2: MNHEY, SVGEGT.

The gene calls are TRBV6-5 and TRBJ1-6; D is possibly TRBD1 (6 bases). Germline loops: CDR1 MNHEY, CDR2 SVGAGI. The ends were cut back, 9 bases at V and 5 bases at J, with 14 bases in the middle. This CDR3 is 14 amino acids long. CDR3 nucleotides: TGTGCCAGTTACACAGGGAGTAATAATTCACCCCTCCACTTT. This sequence encodes CASYTGSNNSPLHF.

This chain links TRBV7-2 with TRBJ1-1; D is unresolved. V was trimmed by 2 bases and J by 2 bases, leaving 9 bases between them. The germline V gene has CDR1 SGHTA and CDR2 FQGNSA. CDR3 length: 14 amino acids. CDR3 bases: TGTGCCAGCAGCTTAAAGTGGGCAAACACTGAAGCTTTCTTT. Translated, it gives CASSLKWANTEAFF.

This chain connects TRBV7-2 to TRBJ1-2, with unresolved D. The CDR3 covers 12 residues. V was cut by 1 base and J by 5 bases, with 5 bases left in between. CDR1 and CDR2 (germline): SGHTA, FQGNSA. The CDR3 spells CASSLDLYGYTF. The CDR3 coding sequence is TGTGCCAGCAGCTTAGATCTGTATGGCTACACCTTC.

The rearrangement uses TRBV10-3 and TRBJ1-2; TRBD1 agrees at 8 bases. V was clipped by 6 bases and J by 4 bases; unmatched bases: 10. Germline lookup yields CDR1 ENHRY and CDR2 SYGVKD. This CDR3 region has 15 residues. CDR3 sequence: CAIRKHGTGSYGYTF. DNA for the CDR3: TGTGCCATCAGGAAACACGGGACAGGAAGCTATGGCTACACCTTC.

This chain uses TRBV27 with TRBJ2-1; 7 bases map to TRBD2. The CDR3 is made up of 14 amino acids. Germline V lookup: CDR1 MNHEY, CDR2 SMNVEV (reference sequence). The V gene end was trimmed by 3 bases and the J gene end by 4 bases; junction bases not matched to a gene: 3. This CDR3 reads CASSLGGIYNEQFF. CDR3 nucleotides: TGTGCCAGCAGTTTGGGGGGGATTTACAATGAGCAGTTCTTC.